This T cell receptor (beta chain) comes out of a study of blood T cell repertoires in COVID-19. Looking at the study overall: Acute and convalescent COVID-19 specimens originated in the United States, Italy and Spain. Sample material is recorded as cDNA or gDNA derived from T cells, B-cell-depleted T cells, or PBMCs.

Seattle's enrolled individuals joined amid active infection and were then monitored longitudinally. In the original workflow: From reference gene primer amplification, estimates of nucleated cell counts were derived. Some clones are missing from TCRdb's copy, which holds only in-frame ones; the method was immunoSEQ multiplex PCR. Clone size and V and J calls were adopted from that table, with D and trimming inferred from the DNA. Among under 450,000 clones, 86% were seen once, and the ten largest hold about 7.1%. The CDR3 totals 16 residues. Germline V gene data show CDR1 as MGHRA and CDR2 as YSYEKL. Trimming at V came to 2 bases and at J to 4 bases, leaving 7 bases not matched to a gene.

The sequenced sample was peripheral blood. The origin of this receptor is a woman in her sixties with COVID-19, enrolled during active disease. This chain connects TRBV4-1 to TRBJ2-2; TRBD1 matches at 7 bases. The CDR3 DNA reads TGCGCCAGCAGCCAACTGACAGGGATGGGCACCGGGGAGCTGTTTTTT. Its protein is CASSQLTGMGTGELFF.